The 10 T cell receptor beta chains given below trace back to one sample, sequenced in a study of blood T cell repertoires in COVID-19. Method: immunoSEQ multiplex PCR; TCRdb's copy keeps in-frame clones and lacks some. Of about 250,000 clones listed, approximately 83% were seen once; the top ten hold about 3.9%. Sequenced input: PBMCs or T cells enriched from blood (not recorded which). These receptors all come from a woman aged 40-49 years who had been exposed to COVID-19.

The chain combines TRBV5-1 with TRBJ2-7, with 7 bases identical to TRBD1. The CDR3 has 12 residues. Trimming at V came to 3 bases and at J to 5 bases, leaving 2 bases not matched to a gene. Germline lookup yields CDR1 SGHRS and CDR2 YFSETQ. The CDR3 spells CASSWTGNEQYF. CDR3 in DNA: TGCGCCAGCAGCTGGACAGGCAACGAGCAGTACTTC.

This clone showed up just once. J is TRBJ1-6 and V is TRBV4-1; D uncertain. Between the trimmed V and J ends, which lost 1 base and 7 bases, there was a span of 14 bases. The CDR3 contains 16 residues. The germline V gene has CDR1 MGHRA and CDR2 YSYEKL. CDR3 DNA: TGCGCCAGCAGCCAAGTCTCAGCCCGAGGCAATTCACCCCTCCACTTT. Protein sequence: CASSQVSARGNSPLHF.

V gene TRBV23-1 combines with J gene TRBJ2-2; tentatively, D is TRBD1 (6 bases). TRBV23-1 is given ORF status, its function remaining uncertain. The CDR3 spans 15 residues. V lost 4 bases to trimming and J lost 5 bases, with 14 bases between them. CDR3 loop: CASSPAGVETGELFF. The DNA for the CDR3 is TGCGCCAGCAGTCCAGCAGGGGTGGAGACCGGGGAGCTGTTTTTT.

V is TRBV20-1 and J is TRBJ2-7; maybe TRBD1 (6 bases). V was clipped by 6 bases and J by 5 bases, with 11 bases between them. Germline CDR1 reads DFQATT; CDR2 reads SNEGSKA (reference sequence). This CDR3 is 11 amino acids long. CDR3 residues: CSARGTHEQYF. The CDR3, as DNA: TGCAGTGCCAGGGGTACCCACGAGCAGTACTTC.

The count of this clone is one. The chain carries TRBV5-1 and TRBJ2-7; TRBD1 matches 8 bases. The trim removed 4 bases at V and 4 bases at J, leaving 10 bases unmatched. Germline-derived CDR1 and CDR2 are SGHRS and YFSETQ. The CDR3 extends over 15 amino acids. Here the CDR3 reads CASSPLGRGQYEQYF. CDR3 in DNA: TGCGCCAGCAGCCCTTTGGGCAGGGGGCAATACGAGCAGTACTTC.

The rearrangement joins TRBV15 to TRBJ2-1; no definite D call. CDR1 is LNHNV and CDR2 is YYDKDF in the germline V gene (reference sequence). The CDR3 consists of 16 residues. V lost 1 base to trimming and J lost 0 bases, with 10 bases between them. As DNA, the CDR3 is TGTGCCACCAGCAGAGGACTCGCAAGCTCCTACAATGAGCAGTTCTTC. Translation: CATSRGLASSYNEQFF.

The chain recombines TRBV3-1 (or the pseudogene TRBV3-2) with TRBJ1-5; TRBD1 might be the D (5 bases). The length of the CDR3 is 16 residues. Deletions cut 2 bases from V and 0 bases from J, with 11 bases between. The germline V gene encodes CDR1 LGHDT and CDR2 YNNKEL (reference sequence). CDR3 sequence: CASSQNPTVSNQPQHF. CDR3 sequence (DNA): TGTGCCAGCAGCCAAAACCCGACAGTTAGCAATCAGCCCCAGCATTTT.

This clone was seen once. CDR3 protein: CASSPPGGPLEQYF. In DNA, the CDR3 is TGTGCCAGCTCACCCCCGGGGGGCCCACTCGAGCAGTACTTC. The chain links TRBV18 to TRBJ2-7; the D gene is possibly TRBD2 (7 bases). This CDR3 has 14 residues. Germline lookup yields CDR1 KGHSH and CDR2 LQKENI. Trimming cost V 3 bases and J 6 bases, with 15 bases left between them.

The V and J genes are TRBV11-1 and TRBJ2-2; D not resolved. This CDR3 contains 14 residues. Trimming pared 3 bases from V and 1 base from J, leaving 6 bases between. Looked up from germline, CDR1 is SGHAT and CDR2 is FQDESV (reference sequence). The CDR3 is CASSLSRNTGELFF. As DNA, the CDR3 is TGTGCCAGCAGCTTGAGTCGGAACACCGGGGAGCTGTTTTTT.

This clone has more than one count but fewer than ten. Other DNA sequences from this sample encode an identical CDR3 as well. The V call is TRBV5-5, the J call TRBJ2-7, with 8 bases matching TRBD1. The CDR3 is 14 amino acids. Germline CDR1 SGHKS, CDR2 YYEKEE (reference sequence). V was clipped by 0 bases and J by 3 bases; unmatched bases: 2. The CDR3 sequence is CASSLGQGFYEQYF. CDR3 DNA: TGTGCCAGCAGCTTGGGACAGGGGTTCTACGAGCAGTACTTC.